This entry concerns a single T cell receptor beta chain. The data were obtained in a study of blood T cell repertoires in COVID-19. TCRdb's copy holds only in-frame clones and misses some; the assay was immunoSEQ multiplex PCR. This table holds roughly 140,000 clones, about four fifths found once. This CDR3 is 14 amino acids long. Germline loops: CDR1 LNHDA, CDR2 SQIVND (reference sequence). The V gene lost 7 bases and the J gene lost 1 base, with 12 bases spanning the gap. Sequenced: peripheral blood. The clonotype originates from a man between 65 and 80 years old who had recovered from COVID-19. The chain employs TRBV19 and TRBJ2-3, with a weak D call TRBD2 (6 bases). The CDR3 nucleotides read TGTGCCAGTACTCAGGGAGGTGGCACAGATACGCAGTATTTT. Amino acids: CASTQGGGTDTQYF.